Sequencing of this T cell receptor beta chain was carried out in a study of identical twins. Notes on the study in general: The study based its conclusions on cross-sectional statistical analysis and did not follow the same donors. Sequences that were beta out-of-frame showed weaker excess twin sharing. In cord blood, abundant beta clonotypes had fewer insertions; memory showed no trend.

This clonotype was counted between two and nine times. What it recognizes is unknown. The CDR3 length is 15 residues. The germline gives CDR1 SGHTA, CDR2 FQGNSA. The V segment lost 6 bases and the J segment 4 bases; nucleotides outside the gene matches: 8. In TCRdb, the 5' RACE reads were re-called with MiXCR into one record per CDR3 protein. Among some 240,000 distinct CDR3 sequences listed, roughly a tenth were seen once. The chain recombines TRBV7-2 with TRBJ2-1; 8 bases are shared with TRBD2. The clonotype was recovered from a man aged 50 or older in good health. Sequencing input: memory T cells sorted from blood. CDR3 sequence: CASRTSGTSYNEQFF. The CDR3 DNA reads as TGTGCCAGCAGAACAAGCGGGACTAGTTACAATGAGCAGTTCTTC. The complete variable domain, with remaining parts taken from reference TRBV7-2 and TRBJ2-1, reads GAGVSQSPSNKVTEKGKDVELRCDPISGHTALYWYRQSLGQGLEFLIYFQGNSAPDKSGLPSDRFSAERTGGSVSTLTIQRTQQEDSAVYLCASRTSGTSYNEQFFGPGTRLTVL.